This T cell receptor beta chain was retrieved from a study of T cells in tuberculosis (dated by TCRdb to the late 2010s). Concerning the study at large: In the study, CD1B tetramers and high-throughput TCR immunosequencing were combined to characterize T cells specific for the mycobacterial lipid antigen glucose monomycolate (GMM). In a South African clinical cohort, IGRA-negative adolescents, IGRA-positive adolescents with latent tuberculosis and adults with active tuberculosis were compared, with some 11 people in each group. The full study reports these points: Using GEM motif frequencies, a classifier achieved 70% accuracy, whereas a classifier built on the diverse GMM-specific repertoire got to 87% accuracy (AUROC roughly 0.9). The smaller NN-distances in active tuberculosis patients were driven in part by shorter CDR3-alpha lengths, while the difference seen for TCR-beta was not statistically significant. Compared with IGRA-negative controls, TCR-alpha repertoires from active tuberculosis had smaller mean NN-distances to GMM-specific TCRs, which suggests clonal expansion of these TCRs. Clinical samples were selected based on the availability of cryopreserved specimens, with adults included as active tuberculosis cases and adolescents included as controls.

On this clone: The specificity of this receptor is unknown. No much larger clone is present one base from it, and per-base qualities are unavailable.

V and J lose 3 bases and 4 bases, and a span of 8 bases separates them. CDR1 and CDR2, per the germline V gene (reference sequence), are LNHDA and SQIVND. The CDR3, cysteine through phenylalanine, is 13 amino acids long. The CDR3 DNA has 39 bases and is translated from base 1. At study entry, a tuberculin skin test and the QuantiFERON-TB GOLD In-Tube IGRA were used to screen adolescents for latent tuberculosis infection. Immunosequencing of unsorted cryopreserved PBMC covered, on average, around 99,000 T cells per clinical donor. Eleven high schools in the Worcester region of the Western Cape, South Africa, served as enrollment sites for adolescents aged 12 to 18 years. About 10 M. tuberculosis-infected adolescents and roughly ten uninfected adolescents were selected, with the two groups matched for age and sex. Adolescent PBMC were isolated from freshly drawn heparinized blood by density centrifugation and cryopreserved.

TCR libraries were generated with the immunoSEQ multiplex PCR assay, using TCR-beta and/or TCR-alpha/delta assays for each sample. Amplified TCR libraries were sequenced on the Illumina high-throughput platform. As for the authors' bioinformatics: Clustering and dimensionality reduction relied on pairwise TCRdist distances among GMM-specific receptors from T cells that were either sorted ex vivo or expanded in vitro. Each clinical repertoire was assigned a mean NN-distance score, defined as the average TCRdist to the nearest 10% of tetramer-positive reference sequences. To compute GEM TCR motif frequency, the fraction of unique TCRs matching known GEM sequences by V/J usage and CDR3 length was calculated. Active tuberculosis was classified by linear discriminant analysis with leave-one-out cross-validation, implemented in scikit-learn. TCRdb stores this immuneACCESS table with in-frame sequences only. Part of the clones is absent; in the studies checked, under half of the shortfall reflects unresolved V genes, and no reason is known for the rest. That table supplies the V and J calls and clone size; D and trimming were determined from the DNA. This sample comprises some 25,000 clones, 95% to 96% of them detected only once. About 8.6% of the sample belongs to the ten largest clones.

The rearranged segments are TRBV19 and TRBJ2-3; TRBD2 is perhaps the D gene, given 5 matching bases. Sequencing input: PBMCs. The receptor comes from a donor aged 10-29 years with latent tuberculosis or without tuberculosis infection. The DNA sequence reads TGTGCCAGTAGTATTCAGGAGGCAGATACGCAGTATTTT. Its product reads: CASSIQEADTQYF.